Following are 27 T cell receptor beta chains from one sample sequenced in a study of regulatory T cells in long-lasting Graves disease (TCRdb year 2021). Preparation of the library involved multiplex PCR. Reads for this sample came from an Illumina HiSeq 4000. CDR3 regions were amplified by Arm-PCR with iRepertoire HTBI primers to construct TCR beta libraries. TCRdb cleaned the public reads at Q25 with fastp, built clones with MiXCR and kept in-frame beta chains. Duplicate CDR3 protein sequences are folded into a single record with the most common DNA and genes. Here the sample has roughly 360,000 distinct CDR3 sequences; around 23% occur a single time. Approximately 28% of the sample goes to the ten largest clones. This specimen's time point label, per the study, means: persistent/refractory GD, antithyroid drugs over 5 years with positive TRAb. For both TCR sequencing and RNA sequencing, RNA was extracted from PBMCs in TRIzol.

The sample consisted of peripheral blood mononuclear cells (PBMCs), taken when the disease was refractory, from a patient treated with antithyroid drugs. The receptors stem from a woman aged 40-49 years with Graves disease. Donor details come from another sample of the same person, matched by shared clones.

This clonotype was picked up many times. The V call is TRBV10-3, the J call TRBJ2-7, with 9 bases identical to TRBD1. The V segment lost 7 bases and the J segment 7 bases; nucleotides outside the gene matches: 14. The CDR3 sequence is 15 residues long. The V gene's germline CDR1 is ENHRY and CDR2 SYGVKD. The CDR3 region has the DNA TGTGCCATCAAAGGGACAGGGAACGGAGCTAGGGAGCAGTACTTC. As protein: CAIKGTGNGAREQYF.

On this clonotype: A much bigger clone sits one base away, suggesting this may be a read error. CDR3: CASSSGRARGEQYF. Written as DNA, the CDR3 is TGTGCCAGCAGTTCCGGACGGGCCAGGGGGGAGCAGTACTTC. The gene calls are TRBV28 and TRBJ2-7, with TRBD1 matching over 7 bases. CDR3 length: 14 amino acids. Germline CDR1 reads MDHEN; CDR2 reads SYDVKM. Trimming removed 4 bases from V and 7 bases from J; junction bases left unmatched: 10. The full variable domain, completed using reference TRBV28 and TRBJ2-7, is DVKVTQSSRYLVKRTGEKVFLECVQDMDHENMFWYRQDPGLGLRLIYFSYDVKMKEKGDIPEGYSVSREKKERFSLILESASTNQTSMYLCASSSGRARGEQYFGPGTRLTVT.

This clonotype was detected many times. CDR3 in DNA: TGTGCCTCCACCCAAGGGGGCGCAAGCCAAGAGACCCAGTACTTC. Protein: CASTQGGASQETQYF. The gene calls are TRBV7-8 and TRBJ2-5; 7 bases fit TRBD1. Germline V lookup: CDR1 SGHVS, CDR2 FQNEAQ. This CDR3 comprises 15 residues. V trimming: 11 bases; J trimming: 1 base; junction bases outside the gene matches: 13.

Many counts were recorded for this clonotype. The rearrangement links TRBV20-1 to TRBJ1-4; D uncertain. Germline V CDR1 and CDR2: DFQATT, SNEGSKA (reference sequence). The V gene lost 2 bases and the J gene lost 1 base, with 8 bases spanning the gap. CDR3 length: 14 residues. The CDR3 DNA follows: TGCAGTGCTAGAAGGGAAGGAACTAATGAAAAACTGTTTTTT. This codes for CSARREGTNEKLFF.

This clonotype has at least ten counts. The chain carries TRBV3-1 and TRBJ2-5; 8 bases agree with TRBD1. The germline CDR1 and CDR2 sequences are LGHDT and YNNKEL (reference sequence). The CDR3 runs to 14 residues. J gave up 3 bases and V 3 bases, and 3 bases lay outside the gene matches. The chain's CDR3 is CASSQGTGKETQYF. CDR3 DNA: TGTGCCAGCAGCCAGGGGACAGGCAAAGAGACCCAGTACTTC.

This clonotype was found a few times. Here the CDR3 reads CATSDATNEKLFF. The DNA for the CDR3 is TGTGCCACCTCGGACGCAACTAATGAAAAACTGTTTTTT. The chain recombines TRBV24-1 with TRBJ1-4; no firm D call. The CDR3 extends over 13 amino acids. The germline V gene has CDR1 KGHDR and CDR2 SFDVKD. V lost 9 bases and J lost 0, with 7 bases in between.

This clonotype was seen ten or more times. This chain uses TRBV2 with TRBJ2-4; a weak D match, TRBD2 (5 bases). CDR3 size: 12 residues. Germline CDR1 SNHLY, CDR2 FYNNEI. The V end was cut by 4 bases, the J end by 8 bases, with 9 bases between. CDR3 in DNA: TGTGCCAGCAGTGCAGGAGGCGACATTCAGTACTTC. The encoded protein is CASSAGGDIQYF. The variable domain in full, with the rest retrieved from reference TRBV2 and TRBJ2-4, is EPEVTQTPSHQVTQMGQEVILRCVPISNHLYFYWYRQILGQKVEFLVSFYNNEISEKSEIFDDQFSVERPDGSNFTLKIRSTKLEDSAMYFCASSAGGDIQYFGAGTRLSVL.

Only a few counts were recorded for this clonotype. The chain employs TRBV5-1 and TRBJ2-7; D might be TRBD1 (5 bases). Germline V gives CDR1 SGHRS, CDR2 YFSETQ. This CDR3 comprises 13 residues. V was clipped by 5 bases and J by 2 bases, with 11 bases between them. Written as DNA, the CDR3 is TGCGCCAGCAGAGGGGCGGTCACCTACGAGCAGTACTTC. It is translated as CASRGAVTYEQYF.

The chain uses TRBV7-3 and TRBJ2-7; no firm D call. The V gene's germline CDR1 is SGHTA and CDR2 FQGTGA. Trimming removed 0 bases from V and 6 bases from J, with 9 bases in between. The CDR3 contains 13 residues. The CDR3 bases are TGTGCCAGCAGCTTAACGGTGGAGAGCGAGCAGTACTTC. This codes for CASSLTVESEQYF.

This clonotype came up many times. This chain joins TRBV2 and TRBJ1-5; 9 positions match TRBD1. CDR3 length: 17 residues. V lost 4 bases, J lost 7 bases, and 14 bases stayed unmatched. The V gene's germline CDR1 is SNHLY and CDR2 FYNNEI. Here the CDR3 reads CASSVFPGTGSYQPQHF. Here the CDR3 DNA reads TGTGCCAGCAGTGTCTTCCCCGGGACAGGGTCTTACCAGCCCCAGCATTTT. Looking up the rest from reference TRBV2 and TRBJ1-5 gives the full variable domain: EPEVTQTPSHQVTQMGQEVILRCVPISNHLYFYWYRQILGQKVEFLVSFYNNEISEKSEIFDDQFSVERPDGSNFTLKIRSTKLEDSAMYFCASSVFPGTGSYQPQHFGDGTRLSIL.

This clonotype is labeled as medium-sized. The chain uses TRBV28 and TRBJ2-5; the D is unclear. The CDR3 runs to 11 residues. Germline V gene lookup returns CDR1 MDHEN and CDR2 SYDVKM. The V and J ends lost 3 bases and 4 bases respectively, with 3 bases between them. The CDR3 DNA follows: TGTGCCAGCAGTTTGAGAGAGACCCAGTACTTC. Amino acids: CASSLRETQYF.

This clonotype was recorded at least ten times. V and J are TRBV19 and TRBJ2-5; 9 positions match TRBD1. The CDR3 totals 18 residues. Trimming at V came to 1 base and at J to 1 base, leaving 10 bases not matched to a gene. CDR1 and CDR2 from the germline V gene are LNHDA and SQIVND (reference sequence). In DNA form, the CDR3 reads TGTGCCAGTAGTATAGCCTTCGGGACAGGGATAAGCCAAGAGACCCAGTACTTC. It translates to CASSIAFGTGISQETQYF.

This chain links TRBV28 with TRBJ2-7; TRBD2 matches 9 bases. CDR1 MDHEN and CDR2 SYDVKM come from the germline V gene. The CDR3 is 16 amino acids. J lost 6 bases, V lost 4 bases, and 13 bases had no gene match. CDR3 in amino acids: CASSYPPGSGGGEQYF. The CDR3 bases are TGTGCCAGCAGTTACCCGCCGGGTAGCGGGGGTGGCGAGCAGTACTTC. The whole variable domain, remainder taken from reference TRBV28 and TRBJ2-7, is DVKVTQSSRYLVKRTGEKVFLECVQDMDHENMFWYRQDPGLGLRLIYFSYDVKMKEKGDIPEGYSVSREKKERFSLILESASTNQTSMYLCASSYPPGSGGGEQYFGPGTRLTVT.

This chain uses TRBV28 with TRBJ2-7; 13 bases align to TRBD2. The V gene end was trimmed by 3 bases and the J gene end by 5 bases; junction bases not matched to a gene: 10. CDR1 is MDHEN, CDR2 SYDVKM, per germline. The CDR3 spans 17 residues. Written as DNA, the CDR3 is TGTGCCAGCAGTTTGATGACTGGACTAGCGGGAGCAGACGAGCAGTACTTC. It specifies CASSLMTGLAGADEQYF. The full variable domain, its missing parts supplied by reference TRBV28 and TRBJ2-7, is DVKVTQSSRYLVKRTGEKVFLECVQDMDHENMFWYRQDPGLGLRLIYFSYDVKMKEKGDIPEGYSVSREKKERFSLILESASTNQTSMYLCASSLMTGLAGADEQYFGPGTRLTVT.

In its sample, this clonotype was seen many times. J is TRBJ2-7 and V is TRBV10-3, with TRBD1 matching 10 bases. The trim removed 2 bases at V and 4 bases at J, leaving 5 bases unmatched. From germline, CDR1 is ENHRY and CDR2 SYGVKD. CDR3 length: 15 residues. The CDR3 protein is CAISEKDRGKYEQYF. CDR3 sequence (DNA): TGTGCCATCAGTGAGAAGGACAGGGGGAAATACGAGCAGTACTTC.

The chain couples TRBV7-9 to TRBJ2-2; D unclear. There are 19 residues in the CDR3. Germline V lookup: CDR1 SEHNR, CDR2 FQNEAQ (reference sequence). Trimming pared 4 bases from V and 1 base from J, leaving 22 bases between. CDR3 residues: CASSSSLFPKEENTGELFF. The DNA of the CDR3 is TGTGCCAGCAGCTCGAGCTTGTTTCCCAAAGAAGAGAACACCGGGGAGCTGTTTTTT.

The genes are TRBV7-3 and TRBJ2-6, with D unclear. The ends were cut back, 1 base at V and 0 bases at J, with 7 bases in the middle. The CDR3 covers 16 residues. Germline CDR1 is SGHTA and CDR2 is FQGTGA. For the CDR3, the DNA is TGTGCCAGCAGCTTAAGCAGGAACTCTGGGGCCAACGTCCTGACTTTC. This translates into CASSLSRNSGANVLTF.

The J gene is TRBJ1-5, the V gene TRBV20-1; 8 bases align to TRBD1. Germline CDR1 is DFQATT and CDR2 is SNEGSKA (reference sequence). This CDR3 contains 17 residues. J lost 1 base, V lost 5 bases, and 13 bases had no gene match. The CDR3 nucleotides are TGCAGTGCTGGCCGGGACAGGAGATTGGGGAGCAATCAGCCCCAGCATTTT. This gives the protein CSAGRDRRLGSNQPQHF.

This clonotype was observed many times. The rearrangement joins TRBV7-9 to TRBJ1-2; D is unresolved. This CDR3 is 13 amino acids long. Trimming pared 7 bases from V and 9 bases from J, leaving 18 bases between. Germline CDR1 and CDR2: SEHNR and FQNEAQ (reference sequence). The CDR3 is CASTEPTDSCYTF. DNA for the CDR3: TGTGCCAGCACCGAACCAACGGACTCATGCTACACCTTC.

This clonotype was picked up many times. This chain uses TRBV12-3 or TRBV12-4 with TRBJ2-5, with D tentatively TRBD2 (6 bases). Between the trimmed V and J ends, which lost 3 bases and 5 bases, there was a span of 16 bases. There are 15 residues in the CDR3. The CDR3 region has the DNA TGTGCCAGCAGTTTGGGGGGTCTAATTAGGGAGACCCAGTACTTC. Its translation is CASSLGGLIRETQYF.

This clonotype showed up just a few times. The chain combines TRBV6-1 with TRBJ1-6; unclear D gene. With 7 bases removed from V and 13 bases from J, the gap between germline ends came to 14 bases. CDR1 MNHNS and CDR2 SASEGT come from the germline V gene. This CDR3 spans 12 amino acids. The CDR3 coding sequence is TGTGCCAGCACTTCCTTCGAAGGCCCCCTCCACTTT. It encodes CASTSFEGPLHF.

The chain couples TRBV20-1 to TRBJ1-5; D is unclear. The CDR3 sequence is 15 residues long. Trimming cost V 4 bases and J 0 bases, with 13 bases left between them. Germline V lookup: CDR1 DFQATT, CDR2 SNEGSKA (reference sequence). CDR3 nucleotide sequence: TGCAGTGCTACCCCGTGGACCTATAGCAATCAGCCCCAGCATTTT. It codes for CSATPWTYSNQPQHF.

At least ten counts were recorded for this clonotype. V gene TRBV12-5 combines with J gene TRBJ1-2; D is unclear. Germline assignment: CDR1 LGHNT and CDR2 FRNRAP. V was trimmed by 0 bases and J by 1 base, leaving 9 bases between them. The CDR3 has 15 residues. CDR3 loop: CASGLVRGINYGYTF. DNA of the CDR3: TGTGCTAGTGGTTTGGTACGGGGAATTAACTATGGCTACACCTTC.

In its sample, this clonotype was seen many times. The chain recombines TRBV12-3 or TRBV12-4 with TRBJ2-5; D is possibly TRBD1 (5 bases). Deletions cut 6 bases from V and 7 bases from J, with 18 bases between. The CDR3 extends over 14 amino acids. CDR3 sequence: CASSPTEYYGTQYF. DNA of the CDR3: TGTGCCAGCAGCCCGACAGAATATTACGGGACCCAGTACTTC.

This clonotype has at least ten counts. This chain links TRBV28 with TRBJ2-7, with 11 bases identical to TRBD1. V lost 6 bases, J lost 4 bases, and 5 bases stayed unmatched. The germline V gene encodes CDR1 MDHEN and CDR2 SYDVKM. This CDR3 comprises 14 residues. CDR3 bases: TGTGCCAGCAGAGGGACAGGGGGAGTGTACGAGCAGTACTTC. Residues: CASRGTGGVYEQYF.

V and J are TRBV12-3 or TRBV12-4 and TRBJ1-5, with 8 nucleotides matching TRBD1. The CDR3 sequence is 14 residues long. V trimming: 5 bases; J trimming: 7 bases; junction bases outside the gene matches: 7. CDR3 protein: CASSPTGEGQPQHF. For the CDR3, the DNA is TGTGCCAGCAGTCCGACAGGGGAGGGACAGCCCCAGCATTTT.

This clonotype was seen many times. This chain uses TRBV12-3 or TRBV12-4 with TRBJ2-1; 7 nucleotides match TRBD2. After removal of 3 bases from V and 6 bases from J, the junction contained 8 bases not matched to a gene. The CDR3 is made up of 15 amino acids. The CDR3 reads CASSFGRETFNEQFF. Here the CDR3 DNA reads TGTGCCAGCAGTTTTGGGCGGGAGACCTTCAATGAGCAGTTCTTC.